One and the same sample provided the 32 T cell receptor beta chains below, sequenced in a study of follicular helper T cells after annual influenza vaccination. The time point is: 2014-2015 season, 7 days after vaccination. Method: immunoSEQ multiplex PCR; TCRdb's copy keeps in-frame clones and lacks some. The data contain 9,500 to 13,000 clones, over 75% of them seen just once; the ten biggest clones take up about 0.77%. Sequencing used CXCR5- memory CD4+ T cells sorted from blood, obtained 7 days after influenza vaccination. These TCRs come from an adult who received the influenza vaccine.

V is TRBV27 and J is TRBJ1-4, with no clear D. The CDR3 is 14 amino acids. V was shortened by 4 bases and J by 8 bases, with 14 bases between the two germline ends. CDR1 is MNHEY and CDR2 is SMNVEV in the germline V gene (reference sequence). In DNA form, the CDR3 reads TGTGCCAGCAGTTCACCGGGCCTCGGAGAAAAACTGTTTTTT. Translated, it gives CASSSPGLGEKLFF. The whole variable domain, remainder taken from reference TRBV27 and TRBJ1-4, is EAQVTQNPRYLITVTGKKLTVTCSQNMNHEYMSWYRQDPGLGLRQIYYSMNVEVTDKGDVPEGYKVSRKEKRNFPLILESPSPNQTSLYFCASSSPGLGEKLFFGSGTQLSVL.

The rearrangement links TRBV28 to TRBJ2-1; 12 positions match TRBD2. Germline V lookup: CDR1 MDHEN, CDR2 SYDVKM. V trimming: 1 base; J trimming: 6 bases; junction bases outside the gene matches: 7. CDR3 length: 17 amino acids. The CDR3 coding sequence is TGTGCCAGCAGTTTATTTACCCTAGCGGGAGGGCGCAATGAGCAGTTCTTC. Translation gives CASSLFTLAGGRNEQFF.

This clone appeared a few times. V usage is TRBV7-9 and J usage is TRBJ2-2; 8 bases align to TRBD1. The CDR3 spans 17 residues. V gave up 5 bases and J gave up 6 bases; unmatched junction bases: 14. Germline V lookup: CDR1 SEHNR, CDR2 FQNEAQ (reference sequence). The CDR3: CASSPRGGQGNSGELFF. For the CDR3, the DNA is TGTGCCAGCAGCCCCCGGGGCGGACAGGGAAATTCCGGGGAGCTGTTTTTT.

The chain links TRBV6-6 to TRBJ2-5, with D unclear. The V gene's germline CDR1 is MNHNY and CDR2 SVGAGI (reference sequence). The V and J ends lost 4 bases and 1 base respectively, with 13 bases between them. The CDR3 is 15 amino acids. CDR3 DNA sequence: TGTGCCAGCAGTTCCCCCCCCGAGATCCAAGAGACCCAGTACTTC. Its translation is CASSSPPEIQETQYF.

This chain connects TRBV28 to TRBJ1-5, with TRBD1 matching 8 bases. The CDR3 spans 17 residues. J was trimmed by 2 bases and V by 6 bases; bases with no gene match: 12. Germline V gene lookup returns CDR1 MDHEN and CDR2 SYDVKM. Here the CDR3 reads CASSQRRGPSGNQPQHF. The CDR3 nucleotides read TGTGCCAGCAGCCAACGCAGGGGGCCTTCCGGCAATCAGCCCCAGCATTTT. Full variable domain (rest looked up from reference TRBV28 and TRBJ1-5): DVKVTQSSRYLVKRTGEKVFLECVQDMDHENMFWYRQDPGLGLRLIYFSYDVKMKEKGDIPEGYSVSREKKERFSLILESASTNQTSMYLCASSQRRGPSGNQPQHFGDGTRLSIL.

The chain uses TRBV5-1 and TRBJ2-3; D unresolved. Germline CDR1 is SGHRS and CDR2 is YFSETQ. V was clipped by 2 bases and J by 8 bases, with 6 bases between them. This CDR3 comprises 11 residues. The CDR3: CASSFRGTQYF. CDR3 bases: TGCGCCAGCAGCTTCAGAGGTACGCAGTATTTT. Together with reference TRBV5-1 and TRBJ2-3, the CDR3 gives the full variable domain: KAGVTQTPRYLIKTRGQQVTLSCSPISGHRSVSWYQQTPGQGLQFLFEYFSETQRNKGNFPGRFSGRQFSNSRSEMNVSTLELGDSALYLCASSFRGTQYFGPGTRLTVL.

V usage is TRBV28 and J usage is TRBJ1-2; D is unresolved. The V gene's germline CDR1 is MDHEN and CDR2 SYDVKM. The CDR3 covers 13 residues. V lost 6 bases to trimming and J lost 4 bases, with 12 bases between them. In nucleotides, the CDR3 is TGTGCCAGCAGACCCGGATGGAGCTATGGCTACACCTTC. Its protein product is CASRPGWSYGYTF.

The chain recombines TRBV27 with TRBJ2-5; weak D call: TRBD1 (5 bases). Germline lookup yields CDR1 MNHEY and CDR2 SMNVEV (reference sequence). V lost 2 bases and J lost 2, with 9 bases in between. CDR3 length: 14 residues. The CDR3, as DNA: TGTGCCAGCAGTTTAAGCTGGACACAAGAGACCCAGTACTTC. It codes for CASSLSWTQETQYF.

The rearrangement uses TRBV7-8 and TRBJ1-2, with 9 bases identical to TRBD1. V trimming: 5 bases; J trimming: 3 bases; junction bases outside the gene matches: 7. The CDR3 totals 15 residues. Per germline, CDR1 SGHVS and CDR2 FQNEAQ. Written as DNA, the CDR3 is TGTGCCAGCAGCCCTGTCTGGACAGGGGACTATGGCTACACCTTC. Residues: CASSPVWTGDYGYTF.

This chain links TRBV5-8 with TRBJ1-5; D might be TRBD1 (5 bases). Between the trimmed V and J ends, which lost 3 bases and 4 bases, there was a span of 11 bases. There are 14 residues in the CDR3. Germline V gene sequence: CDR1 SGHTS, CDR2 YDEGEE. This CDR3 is CASSSQTVNQPQHF. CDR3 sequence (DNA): TGTGCCAGCAGCTCCCAGACAGTAAATCAGCCCCAGCATTTT.

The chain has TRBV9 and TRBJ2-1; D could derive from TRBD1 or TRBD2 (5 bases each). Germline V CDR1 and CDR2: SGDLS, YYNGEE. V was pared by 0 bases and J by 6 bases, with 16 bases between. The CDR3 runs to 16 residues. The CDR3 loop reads CASSVVPGPPINEQFF. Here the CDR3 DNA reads TGTGCCAGCAGCGTAGTACCGGGGCCACCCATCAATGAGCAGTTCTTC.

The CDR3 here is CASSVGAGDSNQPQHF. The CDR3 DNA follows: TGTGCCAGCAGCGTCGGGGCGGGGGATAGCAATCAGCCCCAGCATTTT. The chain carries TRBV9 and TRBJ1-5; the D gene is possibly TRBD1 (5 bases). The CDR3 extends over 16 amino acids. Germline V gives CDR1 SGDLS, CDR2 YYNGEE. Trimming left V 2 bases short and J 0 bases short, with 12 bases between.

This CDR3 is CASSLDVAGPYEQYF. The CDR3 bases are TGTGCCAGCAGCTTAGACGTAGCGGGCCCCTACGAGCAGTACTTC. This sequence joins TRBV11-2 and TRBJ2-7, with 7 bases lining up with TRBD2. The trim removed 0 bases at V and 2 bases at J, leaving 4 bases unmatched. The length of the CDR3 is 15 residues. Germline V gene data show CDR1 as SGHAT and CDR2 as FQNNGV.

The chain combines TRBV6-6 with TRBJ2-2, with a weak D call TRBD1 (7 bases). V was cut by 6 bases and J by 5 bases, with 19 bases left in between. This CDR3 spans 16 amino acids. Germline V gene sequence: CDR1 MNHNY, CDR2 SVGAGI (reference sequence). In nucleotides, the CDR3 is TGTGCCAGCAGATCGCAGGAGGGGGCGCAAACCGGGGAGCTGTTTTTT. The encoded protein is CASRSQEGAQTGELFF.

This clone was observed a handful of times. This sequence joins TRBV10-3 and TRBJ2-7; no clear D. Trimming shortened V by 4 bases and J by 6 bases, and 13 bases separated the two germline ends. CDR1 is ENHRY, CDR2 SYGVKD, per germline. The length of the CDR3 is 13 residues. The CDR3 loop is CAISVRQYVEQYF. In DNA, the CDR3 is TGTGCCATCAGTGTAAGGCAGTACGTCGAGCAGTACTTC.

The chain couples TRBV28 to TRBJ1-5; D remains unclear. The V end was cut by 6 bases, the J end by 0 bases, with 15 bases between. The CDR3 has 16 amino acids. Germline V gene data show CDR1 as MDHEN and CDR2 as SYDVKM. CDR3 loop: CASSSQKGYSNQPQHF. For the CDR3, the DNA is TGTGCCAGCAGCAGTCAAAAGGGATATAGCAATCAGCCCCAGCATTTT.

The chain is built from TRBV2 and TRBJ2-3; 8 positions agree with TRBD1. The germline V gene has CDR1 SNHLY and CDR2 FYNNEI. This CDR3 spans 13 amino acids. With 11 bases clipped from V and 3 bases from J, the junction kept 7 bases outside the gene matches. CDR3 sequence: CAHGQGRTDTQYF. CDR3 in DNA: TGTGCCCACGGACAGGGTAGGACAGATACGCAGTATTTT.

Written as DNA, the CDR3 is TGTGCCTGCCGGCCAGCGGGAGGTATGAATGAGCAGTTCTTC. It translates to CACRPAGGMNEQFF. V usage is TRBV30 and J usage is TRBJ2-1; 9 bases line up with TRBD2. V trimming: 6 bases; J trimming: 7 bases; junction bases outside the gene matches: 10. The germline V gene encodes CDR1 GTSNPN and CDR2 SVGIG (reference sequence). The length of the CDR3 is 14 residues. Full variable domain (missing parts from reference TRBV30 and TRBJ2-1): SQTIHQWPATLVQPVGSPLSLECTVEGTSNPNLYWYRQAAGRGLQLLFYSVGIGQISSEVPQNLSASRPQDRQFILSSKKLLLSDSGFYLCACRPAGGMNEQFFGPGTRLTVL.

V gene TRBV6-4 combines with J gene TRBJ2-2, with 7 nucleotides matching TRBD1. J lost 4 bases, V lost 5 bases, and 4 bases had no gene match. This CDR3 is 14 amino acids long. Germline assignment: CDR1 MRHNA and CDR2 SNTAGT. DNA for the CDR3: TGTGCCAGCAGTAGGGACAGTAGCACCGGGGAGCTGTTTTTT. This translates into CASSRDSSTGELFF.

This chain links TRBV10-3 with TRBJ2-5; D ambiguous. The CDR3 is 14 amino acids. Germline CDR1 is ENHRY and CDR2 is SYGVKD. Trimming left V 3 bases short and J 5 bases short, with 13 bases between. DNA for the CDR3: TGTGCCATCAGTGATCCAGGCTCGGGTGAGACCCAGTACTTC. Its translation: CAISDPGSGETQYF.

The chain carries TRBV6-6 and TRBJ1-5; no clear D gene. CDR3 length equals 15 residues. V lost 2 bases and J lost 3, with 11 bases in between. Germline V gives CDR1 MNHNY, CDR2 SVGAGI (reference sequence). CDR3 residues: CASSYVTNSNQPQHF. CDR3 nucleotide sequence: TGTGCCAGCAGTTACGTGACAAATTCCAATCAGCCCCAGCATTTT.

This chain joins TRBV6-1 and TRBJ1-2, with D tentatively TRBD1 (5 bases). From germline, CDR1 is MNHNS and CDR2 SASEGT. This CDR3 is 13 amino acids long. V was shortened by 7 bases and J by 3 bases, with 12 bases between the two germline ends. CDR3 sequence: CASIREGYYGYTF. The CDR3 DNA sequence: TGTGCCAGCATCCGGGAGGGGTACTATGGCTACACCTTC.

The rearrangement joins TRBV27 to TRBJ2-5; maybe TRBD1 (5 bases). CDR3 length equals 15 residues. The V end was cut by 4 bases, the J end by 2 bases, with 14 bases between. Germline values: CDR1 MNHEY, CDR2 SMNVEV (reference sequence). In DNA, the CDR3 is TGTGCCAGCAGTTCTGTCAGGGCCGTACAAGAGACCCAGTACTTC. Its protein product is CASSSVRAVQETQYF.

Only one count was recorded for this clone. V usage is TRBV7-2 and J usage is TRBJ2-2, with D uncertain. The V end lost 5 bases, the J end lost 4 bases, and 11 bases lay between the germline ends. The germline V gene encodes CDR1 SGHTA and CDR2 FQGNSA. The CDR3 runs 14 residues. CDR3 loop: CASSPMGITGELFF. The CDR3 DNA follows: TGTGCCAGCAGCCCGATGGGGATCACCGGGGAGCTGTTTTTT.

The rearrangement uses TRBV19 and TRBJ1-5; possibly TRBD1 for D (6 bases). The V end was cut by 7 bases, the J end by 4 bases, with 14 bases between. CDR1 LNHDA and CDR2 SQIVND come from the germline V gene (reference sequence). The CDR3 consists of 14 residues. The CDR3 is CASTPGGRNQPQHF. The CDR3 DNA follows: TGTGCCAGTACCCCTGGGGGCAGGAATCAGCCCCAGCATTTT.

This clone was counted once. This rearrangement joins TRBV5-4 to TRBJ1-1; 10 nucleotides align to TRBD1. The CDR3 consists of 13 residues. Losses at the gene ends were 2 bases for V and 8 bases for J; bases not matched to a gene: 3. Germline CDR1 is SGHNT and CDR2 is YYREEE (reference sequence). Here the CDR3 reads CASSLDRGREAFF. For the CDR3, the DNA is TGTGCCAGCAGCTTAGACAGGGGGCGGGAAGCTTTCTTT.

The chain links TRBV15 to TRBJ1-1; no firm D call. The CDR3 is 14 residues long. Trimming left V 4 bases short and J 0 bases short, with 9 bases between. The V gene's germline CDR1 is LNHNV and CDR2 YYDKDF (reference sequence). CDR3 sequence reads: CATSISRLNTEAFF. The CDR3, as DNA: TGTGCCACCAGCATTTCGAGACTGAACACTGAAGCTTTCTTT.

DNA of the CDR3: TGTGCCATCGCACCGGGACACCAGGGGGGAAACGGTGGCTACACCTTC. It encodes CAIAPGHQGGNGGYTF. This sequence joins TRBV19 and TRBJ1-2, with 7 bases that match TRBD1. Trimming cost V 10 bases and J 7 bases; bases outside gene matches: 21. Germline values: CDR1 LNHDA, CDR2 SQIVND (reference sequence). CDR3 size: 16 residues.

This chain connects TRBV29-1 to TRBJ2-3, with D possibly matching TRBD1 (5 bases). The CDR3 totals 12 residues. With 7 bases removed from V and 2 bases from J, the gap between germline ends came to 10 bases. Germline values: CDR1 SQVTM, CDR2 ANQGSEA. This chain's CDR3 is CSALQVTDTQYF. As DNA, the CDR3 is TGCAGCGCCCTACAGGTCACAGATACGCAGTATTTT.

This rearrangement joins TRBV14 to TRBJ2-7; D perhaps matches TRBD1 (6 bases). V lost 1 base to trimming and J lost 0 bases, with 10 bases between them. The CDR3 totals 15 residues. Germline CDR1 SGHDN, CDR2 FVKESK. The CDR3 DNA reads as TGTGCCAGCAGCCAAGCTCGGGACAACTCCTACGAGCAGTACTTC. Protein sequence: CASSQARDNSYEQYF.

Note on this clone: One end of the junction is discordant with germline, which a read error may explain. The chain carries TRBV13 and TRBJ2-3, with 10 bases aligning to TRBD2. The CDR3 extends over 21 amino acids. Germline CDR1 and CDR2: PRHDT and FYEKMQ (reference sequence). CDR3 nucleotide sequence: TGTACCAGCAGCTTTAGGTCCCCTAAGCGGGGGGGCCTTATACACACAGATACGCAGTATTTT. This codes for CTSSFRSPKRGGLIHTDTQYF.

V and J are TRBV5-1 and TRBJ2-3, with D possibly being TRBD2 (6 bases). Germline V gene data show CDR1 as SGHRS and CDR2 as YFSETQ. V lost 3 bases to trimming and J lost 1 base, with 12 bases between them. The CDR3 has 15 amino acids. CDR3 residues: CASSSTSSGTDTQYF. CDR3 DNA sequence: TGCGCCAGCAGCTCAACTAGCTCTGGCACAGATACGCAGTATTTT.